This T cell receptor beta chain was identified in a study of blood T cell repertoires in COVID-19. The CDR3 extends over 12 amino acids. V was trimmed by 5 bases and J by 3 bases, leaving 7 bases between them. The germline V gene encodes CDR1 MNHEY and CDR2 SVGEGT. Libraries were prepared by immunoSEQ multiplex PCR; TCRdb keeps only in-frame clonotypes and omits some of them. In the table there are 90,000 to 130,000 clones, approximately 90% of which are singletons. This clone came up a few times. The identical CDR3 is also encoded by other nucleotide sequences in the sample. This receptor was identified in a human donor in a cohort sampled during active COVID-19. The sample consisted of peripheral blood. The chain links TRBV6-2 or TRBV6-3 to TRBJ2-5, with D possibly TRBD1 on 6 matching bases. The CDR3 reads CASSPGEETQYF. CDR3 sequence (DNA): TGTGCCAGCAGTCCAGGGGAAGAGACCCAGTACTTC.